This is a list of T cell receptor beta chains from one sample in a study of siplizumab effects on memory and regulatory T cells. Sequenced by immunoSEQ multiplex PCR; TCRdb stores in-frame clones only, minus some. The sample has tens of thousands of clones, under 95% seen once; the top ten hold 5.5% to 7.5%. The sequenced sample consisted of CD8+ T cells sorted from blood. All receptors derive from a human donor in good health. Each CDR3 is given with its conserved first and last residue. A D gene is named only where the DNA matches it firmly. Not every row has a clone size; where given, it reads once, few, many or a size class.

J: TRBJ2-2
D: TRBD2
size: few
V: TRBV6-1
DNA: TGTGCCAGCAGTGCCACTAGCGGGAGTTTGACCGGGGAGCTGTTTTTT
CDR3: CASSATSGSLTGELFF

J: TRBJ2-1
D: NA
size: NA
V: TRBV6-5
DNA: TGTGCCAGCAGTATCAATGCGGAACACAATGAGCAGTTCTTC
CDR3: CASSINAEHNEQFF

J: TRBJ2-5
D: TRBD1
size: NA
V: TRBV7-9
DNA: TGTGCCAGCAGCCCCATGTTGAGGGGGCGAGAGACCCAGTACTTC
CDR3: CASSPMLRGRETQYF

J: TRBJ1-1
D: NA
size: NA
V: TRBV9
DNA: TGTGCCAGCAGCGTAGATGGTTCAGTGGGTTTACAAGCTTTCTTT
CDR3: CASSVDGSVGLQAFF

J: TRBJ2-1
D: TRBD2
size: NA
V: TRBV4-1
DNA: TGCGCCAGCAGCTCACCTGACAGGACTAGCGGGAAGTATGAGCAGTTCTTC
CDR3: CASSSPDRTSGKYEQFF

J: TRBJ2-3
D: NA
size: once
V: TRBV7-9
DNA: TGTGCCAGCAGCCCTCGGGGGACAGCGGGCACAGATACGCAGTATTTT
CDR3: CASSPRGTAGTDTQYF

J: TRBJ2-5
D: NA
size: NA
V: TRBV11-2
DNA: TGTGCCAGCAGCGGAGGGACGAGTCAAGAGACCCAGTACTTC
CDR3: CASSGGTSQETQYF

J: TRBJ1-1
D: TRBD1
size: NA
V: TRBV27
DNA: TGTGCCAGCAGTTCCCCGACAGGGGTGAACACTGAAGCTTTCTTT
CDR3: CASSSPTGVNTEAFF

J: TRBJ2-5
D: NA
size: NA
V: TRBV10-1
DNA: TGCGCCAGCAGTGAGTCTCGGGGCACGGAGACCCAGTACTTC
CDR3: CASSESRGTETQYF

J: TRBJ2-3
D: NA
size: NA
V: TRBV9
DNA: TGTGCCAGCAGCGTAGAGGAACTTTACACAGATACGCAGTATTTT
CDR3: CASSVEELYTDTQYF

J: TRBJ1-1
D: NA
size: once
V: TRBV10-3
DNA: TGTGCCATCAGTGAGTCTCTTCTGGTGAACACTGAAGCTTTCTTT
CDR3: CAISESLLVNTEAFF

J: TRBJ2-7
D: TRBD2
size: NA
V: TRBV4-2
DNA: TGTGCCAGCAGCCAAGGGAGCGGGGGGCATTACGAGCAGTACTTC
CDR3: CASSQGSGGHYEQYF

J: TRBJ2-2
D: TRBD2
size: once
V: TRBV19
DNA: TGTGCCAGTAGTGGTACCGGGACTAGTGGGAACACCGGGGAGCTGTTTTTT
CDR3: CASSGTGTSGNTGELFF

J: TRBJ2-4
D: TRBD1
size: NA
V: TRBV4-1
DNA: TGCGCCAGCAGCTCCTTCGGACAGGAACTAGCCAAAAACATTCAGTACTTC
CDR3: CASSSFGQELAKNIQYF

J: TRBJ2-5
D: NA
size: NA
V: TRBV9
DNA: TGTGCCAGCAGCGTAGGGGGGTCCCAAGAGACCCAGTACTTC
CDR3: CASSVGGSQETQYF

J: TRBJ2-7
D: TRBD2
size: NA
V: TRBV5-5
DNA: TGTGCCAGCAGCTTGGAAGGGACGGGGACTACCTACGAGCAGTACTTC
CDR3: CASSLEGTGTTYEQYF

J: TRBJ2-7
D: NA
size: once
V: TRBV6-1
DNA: TGTGCCAGCACCGGGACTTCCTACGAGCAGTACTTC
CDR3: CASTGTSYEQYF

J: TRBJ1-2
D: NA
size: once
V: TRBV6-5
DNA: TGTGCCAGCAGTTACTCCGAGAAGGATGGCTACACCTTC
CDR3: CASSYSEKDGYTF

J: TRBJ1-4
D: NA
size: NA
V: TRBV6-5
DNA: TGTGCCAGCAGTTGGGATCTTAATGAAAAACTGTTTTTT
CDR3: CASSWDLNEKLFF

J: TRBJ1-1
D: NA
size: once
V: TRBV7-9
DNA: TGTGCCAGCAGCTTAGCACCTAGGAACACTGAAGCTTTCTTT
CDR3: CASSLAPRNTEAFF

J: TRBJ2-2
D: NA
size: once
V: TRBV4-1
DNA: TGCGCCAGCAGCCCCTGGACAGTCGGCACCGGGGAGCTGTTTTTT
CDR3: CASSPWTVGTGELFF

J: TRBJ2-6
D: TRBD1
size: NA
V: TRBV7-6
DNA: TGTGCCAGCAGCTTAATCCGGGAGACAGGGGCAAACATATCTGGGGCCAACGTCCTGACTTTC
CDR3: CASSLIRETGANISGANVLTF

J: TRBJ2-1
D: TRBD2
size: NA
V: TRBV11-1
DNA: TGTGCCAGCAGCTATACCGGGACTAGCGGCTACAATGAGCAGTTCTTC
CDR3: CASSYTGTSGYNEQFF

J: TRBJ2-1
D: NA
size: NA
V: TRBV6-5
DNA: TGTGCCAGCAGTTATGATAGGGAATGGTTCTTC
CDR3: CASSYDREWFF

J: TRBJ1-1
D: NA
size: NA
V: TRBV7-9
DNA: TGTGCCAGCAGCTTGACCGGCACTGAAGCTTTCTTT
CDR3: CASSLTGTEAFF

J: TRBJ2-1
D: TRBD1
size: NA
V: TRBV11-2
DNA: TGTGCCAGCAGCTCCGGGACAGGGTCTTACAATGAGCAGTTCTTC
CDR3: CASSSGTGSYNEQFF

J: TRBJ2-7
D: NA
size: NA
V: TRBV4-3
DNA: TGCGCCAGCAGCCAAGATAATGAGGGAACCTACGAGCAGTACTTC
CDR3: CASSQDNEGTYEQYF

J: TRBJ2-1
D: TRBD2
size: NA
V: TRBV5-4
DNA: TGTGCCAGCAGCTCGGGACTAGCGGGAACTGTGGGTGAGCAGTTCTTC
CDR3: CASSSGLAGTVGEQFF

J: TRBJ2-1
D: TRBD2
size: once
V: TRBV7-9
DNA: TGTGCCAGCAGCTCCCCCCCGGGCGGGGGAAATGAGCAGTTCTTC
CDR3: CASSSPPGGGNEQFF

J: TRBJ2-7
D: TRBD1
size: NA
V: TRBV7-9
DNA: TGTGCCAGCAGCTTCGCCGGGACAGGGGGCCCCGAGCAGTACTTC
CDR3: CASSFAGTGGPEQYF

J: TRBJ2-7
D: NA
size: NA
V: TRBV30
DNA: TGTGCCTGGGCACCGGGGGCAACCTACGAGCAGTACTTC
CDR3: CAWAPGATYEQYF

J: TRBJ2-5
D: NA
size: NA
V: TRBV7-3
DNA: TGTGCCAGCAGCTTAACGGGTGACAACCCCCAAGAGACCCAGTACTTC
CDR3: CASSLTGDNPQETQYF

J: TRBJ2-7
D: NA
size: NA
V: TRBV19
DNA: TGTGCCAGTAGTTTCTCCGGGACGGCCTACGAGCAGTACTTC
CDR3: CASSFSGTAYEQYF

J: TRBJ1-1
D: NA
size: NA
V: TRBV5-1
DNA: TGCGCCAGCAGCTTGGATTGGGAGTTGAACACTGAAGCTTTCTTT
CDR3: CASSLDWELNTEAFF

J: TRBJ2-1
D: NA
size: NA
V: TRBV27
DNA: TGTGCCAGCAGTTTAGGGTTCGCAGACTACAATGAGCAGTTCTTC
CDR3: CASSLGFADYNEQFF

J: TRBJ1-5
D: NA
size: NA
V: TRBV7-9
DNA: TGTGCCAGCAGCTTAAGTGGACTTTTGGGTCAGCCCCAGCATTTT
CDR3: CASSLSGLLGQPQHF

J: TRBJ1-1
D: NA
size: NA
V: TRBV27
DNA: TGTGCCAGCAGTTTATCGGGGGTTTGGGTTGAAGCTTTCTTT
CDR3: CASSLSGVWVEAFF

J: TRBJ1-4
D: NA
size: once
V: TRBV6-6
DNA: TGTGCCAGCAGTTACGGAGGGGAAGTGGATAATGAAAAACTGTTTTTT
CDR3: CASSYGGEVDNEKLFF

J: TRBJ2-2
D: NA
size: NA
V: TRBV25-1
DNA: TGTGCCAGCAGTGAATACTGGACAGAGAACACCGGGGAGCTGTTTTTT
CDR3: CASSEYWTENTGELFF

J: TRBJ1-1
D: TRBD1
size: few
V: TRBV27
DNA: TGTGCCAGCAGTTTGGGACAGATGACTGAAGCTTTCTTT
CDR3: CASSLGQMTEAFF

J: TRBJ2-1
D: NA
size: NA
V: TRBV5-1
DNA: TGCGCCAGCAGCAGAGGAAGAGCCCTAGAACACACCTACAATGAGCAGTTCTTC
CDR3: CASSRGRALEHTYNEQFF